These 8 T cell receptor beta chains came from one sample sequenced in a study of blood T cell repertoires in COVID-19. Measured with immunoSEQ multiplex PCR; TCRdb has only the in-frame clones, and not every one. Here the sample spans 200,000 to 250,000 clones, 80% to 90% being singletons. Specimen: PBMCs or T cells enriched from blood (not recorded which). The receptors derive from a woman aged 40 to 49 with acute COVID-19.

V and J are TRBV27 and TRBJ1-2, with 11 bases that match TRBD1. Germline assignment: CDR1 MNHEY and CDR2 SMNVEV (reference sequence). V lost 5 bases to trimming and J lost 6 bases; unmatched junction nucleotides: 8. The CDR3 runs to 15 residues. CDR3 in DNA: TGTGCCAGCAGTGAACTCGGACAGGGGGCGCATGGCTACACCTTC. Amino acids: CASSELGQGAHGYTF.

Here the CDR3 DNA reads TGCAGCGTTGGGGGATTAGCGGGTGAGCAGTACTTC. This sequence encodes CSVGGLAGEQYF. The V call is TRBV29-1, the J call TRBJ2-7; TRBD2 agrees at 7 bases. Germline-derived CDR1 and CDR2 are SQVTM and ANQGSEA. J gave up 7 bases and V 4 bases, and 7 bases lay outside the gene matches. CDR3 length: 12 residues.

The CDR3 loop is CASTRGSTGELFF. The CDR3 DNA reads as TGTGCCAGCACCCGAGGATCAACCGGGGAGCTGTTTTTT. The chain employs TRBV6-1 and TRBJ2-2; D call uncertain. The CDR3 has 13 amino acids. Germline V gene lookup returns CDR1 MNHNS and CDR2 SASEGT. V was shortened by 7 bases and J by 5 bases, with 11 bases between the two germline ends.

This rearrangement joins TRBV15 to TRBJ2-2; TRBD1 aligns across 10 bases. Germline values: CDR1 LNHNV, CDR2 YYDKDF (reference sequence). This CDR3 has 16 amino acids. Trimming at V came to 5 bases and at J to 4 bases, leaving 7 bases not matched to a gene. The CDR3 DNA sequence: TGTGCCACCAGCCGCCGAGACAGGGGGCCCACCGGGGAGCTGTTTTTT. Translating gives CATSRRDRGPTGELFF.

V usage is TRBV7-2 and J usage is TRBJ2-3; no firm D call. CDR3 length: 14 residues. Germline V gene sequence: CDR1 SGHTA, CDR2 FQGNSA. Trimming took 5 bases from V and 2 from J, leaving 11 bases between them. The CDR3 DNA reads TGTGCCAGCAGCCCTAGAGGTATCACAGATACGCAGTATTTT. Translating it yields CASSPRGITDTQYF.

This clone was observed at least ten times. The chain recombines TRBV20-1 with TRBJ2-7; 10 bases agree with TRBD2. Germline trimming cut 3 bases from V and 2 bases from J; bases unmatched to any gene: 4. Germline V gene data show CDR1 as DFQATT and CDR2 as SNEGSKA (reference sequence). The CDR3 consists of 14 residues. CDR3 nucleotide sequence: TGCAGTGCTAGTTCTAGCGGGGGAACCTACGAGCAGTACTTC. As protein: CSASSSGGTYEQYF.

J is TRBJ2-7 and V is TRBV4-2; TRBD1 matches 10 bases. The CDR3 is 17 residues long. CDR1 and CDR2 (germline): LGHNA, YNFKEQ. J lost 2 bases, V lost 11 bases, and 18 bases had no gene match. The CDR3 bases are TGTGCCGGCACCAAGGACGCCGGGACAGGGGATCCCTACGAGCAGTACTTC. Protein sequence: CAGTKDAGTGDPYEQYF.

The table lists this clone with a count of one. J is TRBJ2-3 and V is TRBV27; 8 bases agree with TRBD1. This CDR3 has 17 residues. With V trimmed by 1 base and J by 5 bases, 11 bases remained unmatched. The V gene's germline CDR1 is MNHEY and CDR2 SMNVEV (reference sequence). CDR3 region: CASSLYARQGKGDTQYF. CDR3 DNA: TGTGCCAGCAGTTTATACGCGCGACAGGGGAAAGGAGATACGCAGTATTTT.